This T cell receptor (beta chain) was retrieved from a study of beta chain features in type 1 diabetes (dated by TCRdb to 2016 to 2019). With respect to the entire study: Mean age, gender distribution, total cell number and subset yield were not different between patients and healthy donors. A total of around 100 million sorted cells were examined across all samples, and RNA yield correlated strongly with the number of cells per subset. In the study, recently diagnosed type 1 diabetes patients and matched healthy donors were compared on the TCRB repertoires of their sorted circulating CD4+ T cell subsets. Naive and central memory subsets were obtained from all 30 or so donors, but regulatory and stem cell-like memory subsets were isolated from only 8 patients and roughly 8 healthy donors.

Via the germline V gene (reference sequence), CDR1 is SGHKS and CDR2 YYEKEE. The trim is 0 bases for V and 3 bases for J, with a gap of 13 bases between the germline ends. The CDR3 runs 15 residues from the cysteine to the phenylalanine. Left in the record is the CDR3 DNA by itself, 45 bases read in frame from the first base. Each donor gave one peripheral blood draw, roughly 0.12 L on average, collected into heparinised tubes. A BD FACSAria II and a panel including CD45RO, CCR7, CD25, CD127, CD95 and CD27 were used to sort naive, central memory, regulatory and stem cell-like memory CD4+ T cells. A purity above 95% was achieved for all sorted populations. PBMCs were isolated immediately by Lymphoprep density gradient centrifugation and stained directly without culture. So that batch effects would be minimized, each experiment stained and sorted samples in pairs, pairing one healthy donor with one patient.

Worth noting for this clone: Its recognized antigen is unknown. Base qualities are not recorded, but no much larger clone differs from it by a single base.

All of the isolated RNA was reverse transcribed with the High Capacity cDNA Reverse Transcription Kit, so expressed TCRB transcripts were sequenced. For stem cell-like memory T cell samples, survey-depth immunoSEQ sequencing was used, averaging approximately 1 million total reads per sample. Sorted cells were lysed in RLT buffer and RNA was extracted with DNase-treated RNeasy Micro or Mini kits, depending on cell number. Each cell subset was processed on its own to prevent cross-contamination, while patient and healthy donor samples were processed together. Using the immunoSEQ multiplex PCR, TCRB sequences were amplified from cDNA into 87-bp fragments spanning the CDR3 region. Sequencing of the amplicons was performed on the Illumina HiSeq platform. From the authors' description of their analysis: PCR bias was computationally corrected using synthetic template baselines, reads within Hamming distance 2 were collapsed, and singletons that could not be merged were discarded. Reads were aligned against IMGT so that V, D and J genes, CDR3 length and insertions or deletions at six rearrangement sites could be assigned. Within each subset, clonotype counts were normalized to the number of sorted cells before true diversity and Gini coefficients were calculated with the tcR R package. Repertoire sharing was quantified using the overlap coefficient calculated on TCRB nucleotide sequences. The clones in this table, taken by TCRdb from immuneACCESS, are in-frame only. Not every clone is retained; where verified, under half of the shortfall comes from an unresolved V gene, and the cause of the rest is unknown. The V and J calls and clone size come from that table; D and trimming were worked out from the DNA. A total of some 100,000 clones appear in this sample, 40% of them only once. The ten largest account for roughly 0.059% of the sample.

Study-wide findings and limitations: Shorter templates might have been favored by PCR, but patient and control samples were amplified and corrected together, so both groups would have been affected equally by any skew. Naive, central memory and regulatory TCRB repertoires appeared more similar among patients than among healthy donors. Patients with type 1 diabetes made fewer insertions and deleted more nucleotides at VDJ recombination sites, implying thymic rearrangement abnormalities. In all four CD4+ subsets, TCRB CDR3 length was moderately but significantly shorter in type 1 diabetes patients. HLA sub-analyses involved small numbers of individuals, so any influence of HLA type on TCRB rearrangement remained unresolved. Because cDNA was sequenced instead of genomic DNA, highly expressing activated cells could be over-represented, though the groups showed no difference in activation or CD3 levels.

This clonotype originated in a woman in her late teens or twenties in good health. The sequence is built from TRBV5-5 and TRBJ2-7; the D gene cannot be resolved reliably. Source material: stem cell memory CD4+ T cells from blood. This sample's cell subset or site label indicates: stem cell-like memory CD4+ T cells. The CDR3 protein is CASSLGLWQNYEQYF. The nucleotide sequence reads as follows: TGTGCCAGCAGCTTGGGTCTTTGGCAGAACTACGAGCAGTACTTC.